Listed here are 23 T cell receptor beta chains from one sample, sequenced in a study of T cells in Graves' hyperthyroidism and ophthalmopathy. RNA transcripts yielded amplified TCR beta CDR3 regions. Carried out on the TCR CDR3, a first-round RT-PCR used the HTBI primer set. TCRdb passed the multiplex PCR reads through MiXCR, listing each CDR3 protein once. This table holds 270,000 or so distinct CDR3 sequences, around 15% found once. The sequenced material came from blood. These receptors originate from a woman between 50 and 59 years old with Graves' hyperthyroidism that later progressed to Graves' ophthalmopathy.

V usage is TRBV19 and J usage is TRBJ2-2; TRBD2 matches at 7 bases. Per germline, CDR1 LNHDA and CDR2 SQIVND (reference sequence). The CDR3 runs to 14 residues. Losses at the gene ends were 8 bases for V and 1 base for J; bases not matched to a gene: 4. CDR3 sequence: CASRGDLNTGELFF. The CDR3 DNA reads as TGTGCCAGTCGGGGGGATCTGAACACCGGGGAGCTGTTTTTT.

The chain joins TRBV5-4 to TRBJ1-5; D unresolved. This CDR3 contains 16 residues. Germline loops: CDR1 SGHNT, CDR2 YYREEE (reference sequence). V shed 0 bases and J shed 1 base, with 11 bases lying between them. CDR3 region: CASSLGAPDSNQPQHF. The CDR3 nucleotides read TGTGCCAGCAGCTTGGGTGCCCCCGACAGCAATCAGCCCCAGCATTTT.

The rearrangement joins TRBV7-6 to TRBJ2-7, with 11 bases matching TRBD2. The CDR3 contains 15 residues. The V gene end was trimmed by 3 bases and the J gene end by 6 bases; junction bases not matched to a gene: 7. CDR1 SGHVS and CDR2 FNYEAQ come from the germline V gene. Here the CDR3 DNA reads TGTGCCAGCAGCTTTACTAGCGGGAGCGTGAGCGAGCAGTACTTC. Its translation: CASSFTSGSVSEQYF.

Comments on this clonotype: This may come from a read error, since a much larger clone is one base off. V is TRBV5-1 and J is TRBJ2-1; perhaps TRBD2 as D (5 bases). Germline assignment: CDR1 SGHRS and CDR2 YFSETQ. The CDR3 contains 11 residues. Between the trimmed V and J ends, which lost 8 bases and 7 bases, there was a span of 10 bases. CDR3 bases: TGCGCCAGAGAGGGTCCGAATGAGCAGTTCTTC. The encoded protein is CAREGPNEQFF.

This clonotype came up many times. The V call is TRBV20-1, the J call TRBJ2-1; 7 nucleotides align to TRBD2. Germline CDR1 DFQATT, CDR2 SNEGSKA (reference sequence). Germline trimming cut 0 bases from V and 9 bases from J; bases unmatched to any gene: 17. The CDR3 has 17 amino acids. The CDR3 here is CSARDVDLGRVRGEQFF. DNA of the CDR3: TGCAGTGCTAGAGATGTGGATTTAGGGAGGGTCCGGGGTGAGCAGTTCTTC.

This clonotype was detected ten times or more. The chain carries TRBV7-9 and TRBJ2-7, with TRBD1 as a possible D gene (6 bases). The CDR3 is 12 residues long. The V gene's germline CDR1 is SEHNR and CDR2 FQNEAQ (reference sequence). V was shortened by 4 bases and J by 6 bases, with 10 bases between the two germline ends. The CDR3 here is CASSSLGGEQYF. CDR3 DNA: TGTGCCAGCAGCTCCTTAGGGGGCGAGCAGTACTTC.

This clonotype has more than one count but fewer than ten. The V and J genes are TRBV5-6 and TRBJ2-3; D is unresolved. The germline V gene has CDR1 SGHDT and CDR2 YYEEEE. This CDR3 region has 11 residues. V was pared by 3 bases and J by 6 bases, with 5 bases between. As DNA, the CDR3 is TGTGCCAGCAGCTACCGGGATACGCAGTATTTT. Translation gives CASSYRDTQYF.

The chain has TRBV27 and TRBJ2-7; TRBD1 is a possible D gene (6 bases). The germline CDR1 and CDR2 sequences are MNHEY and SMNVEV (reference sequence). The CDR3 spans 15 residues. V shed 4 bases and J shed 9 bases, with 22 bases lying between them. The CDR3 DNA follows: TGTGCCAGCAGTTCCGAGTGGGGGCAGGCTTTCGGGCAGTACTTC. As protein: CASSSEWGQAFGQYF.

This clonotype was recorded at least ten times. The V gene is TRBV20-1, the J gene TRBJ2-1; 9 nucleotides align to TRBD2. The trim removed 6 bases at V and 10 bases at J, leaving 10 bases unmatched. The CDR3 extends over 13 amino acids. Per germline, CDR1 DFQATT and CDR2 SNEGSKA (reference sequence). CDR3 amino acids: CSAKGTSWQEQFF. CDR3 bases: TGCAGTGCCAAGGGGACTAGCTGGCAGGAGCAGTTCTTC.

V is TRBV25-1 and J is TRBJ2-7; D is undetermined. CDR1 and CDR2 (germline): MGHDK, SYGVNS. V gave up 3 bases and J gave up 3 bases, with 12 bases separating them. The CDR3 runs to 14 residues. CDR3 sequence (DNA): TGTGCCAGCAGTGAGCCCGATAAAAGCTACGAGCAGTACTTC. The encoded protein is CASSEPDKSYEQYF.

This clonotype occurred many times. The chain is built from TRBV28 and TRBJ2-7; 7 bases are shared with TRBD2. CDR1 MDHEN and CDR2 SYDVKM come from the germline V gene. V trimming: 5 bases; J trimming: 3 bases; junction bases outside the gene matches: 7. The CDR3 has 14 amino acids. CDR3 amino acids: CASSPLAYFYEQYF. For the CDR3, the DNA is TGTGCCAGCAGTCCACTAGCGTACTTCTACGAGCAGTACTTC.

This clonotype was counted a few times. The CDR3 loop is CASRPKTGEAFNEQFF. The CDR3 DNA follows: TGTGCCAGCAGACCAAAAACAGGGGAAGCTTTCAATGAGCAGTTCTTC. The chain combines TRBV9 with TRBJ2-1, with 7 bases lining up with TRBD1. V dropped 5 bases and J dropped 6; count of bases not matched to a gene: 14. There are 16 residues in the CDR3. Germline CDR1 and CDR2: SGDLS and YYNGEE.

This clonotype came up a few times. V is TRBV19 and J is TRBJ2-7; TRBD2 agrees at 14 bases. This CDR3 comprises 16 residues. V shed 5 bases and J 4 bases; nucleotides not matched to a gene: 7. CDR1 and CDR2 (germline): LNHDA, SQIVND (reference sequence). This chain's CDR3 is CASSPRRTSGGYEQYF. The CDR3 coding sequence is TGTGCCAGTAGTCCCCGGAGGACTAGCGGGGGGTACGAGCAGTACTTC.

The sample holds many counts of this clonotype. This chain joins TRBV24-1 and TRBJ1-5; D gene unclear. The CDR3 loop spans 13 amino acids. V was pared by 4 bases and J by 4 bases, with 7 bases between. Germline assignment: CDR1 KGHDR and CDR2 SFDVKD. In DNA, the CDR3 is TGTGCCACCAGTGAACAGCCAAATCAGCCCCAGCATTTT. It specifies CATSEQPNQPQHF.

The V and J genes are TRBV30 and TRBJ2-4; TRBD1 agrees at 8 bases. Germline CDR1 GTSNPN, CDR2 SVGIG (reference sequence). This CDR3 spans 14 amino acids. The junction had 2 bases not matched to a gene; V was cut back by 1 base and J by 3 bases. CDR3 coding DNA: TGTGCCTGGAGTGGCACAGGGGGCAAAAACATTCAGTACTTC. Translated, it gives CAWSGTGGKNIQYF.

Ten or more counts support this clonotype. V and J are TRBV28 and TRBJ2-1; TRBD2 matches 7 bases. After removal of 11 bases from V and 2 bases from J, the junction contained 18 bases not matched to a gene. CDR1 is MDHEN and CDR2 is SYDVKM in the germline V gene. The CDR3 runs 17 residues. CDR3 amino acids: CAARCSGLGCTYNEQFF. CDR3 nucleotides: TGTGCCGCCCGGTGTAGCGGGTTAGGATGTACCTACAATGAGCAGTTCTTC.

This clonotype appeared many times. The chain links TRBV10-3 to TRBJ2-3, with D unclear. The CDR3 spans 13 residues. The V and J ends lost 6 bases and 0 bases respectively, with 7 bases between them. The V gene's germline CDR1 is ENHRY and CDR2 SYGVKD. The CDR3 bases are TGTGCCATCAGCCCCCCTAGCACAGATACGCAGTATTTT. Amino acids: CAISPPSTDTQYF.

This clonotype was seen repeatedly, ten times or more. The chain uses TRBV2 and TRBJ2-2, with D possibly TRBD1 on 6 matching bases. This CDR3 is 11 amino acids long. With 7 bases removed from V and 14 bases from J, the gap between germline ends came to 14 bases. Germline V gene data show CDR1 as SNHLY and CDR2 as FYNNEI. CDR3 in DNA: TGTGCCAGCACGGACAGCCGGGGACTGTTTTTT. As protein: CASTDSRGLFF.

This chain joins TRBV28 and TRBJ1-2, with 8 bases matching TRBD1. Germline CDR1 MDHEN, CDR2 SYDVKM. The CDR3 contains 14 residues. V dropped 0 bases and J dropped 5; count of bases not matched to a gene: 2. The CDR3 spells CASSLWQGAYGYTF. For the CDR3, the DNA is TGTGCCAGCAGTTTATGGCAGGGGGCGTATGGCTACACCTTC.

This chain joins TRBV5-1 and TRBJ1-1, with 7 bases aligning to TRBD1. This CDR3 region has 15 residues. The V segment lost 7 bases and the J segment 4 bases; nucleotides outside the gene matches: 13. Per germline, CDR1 SGHRS and CDR2 YFSETQ. The CDR3 region is CASGLGTVEGTEAFF. CDR3 bases: TGCGCCAGCGGGCTAGGGACAGTTGAAGGCACTGAAGCTTTCTTT.

This clonotype has just a few counts. This rearrangement joins TRBV10-3 to TRBJ2-1, with D uncertain. CDR1 is ENHRY, CDR2 SYGVKD, per germline. V lost 2 bases and J 10 bases, leaving 6 bases between the germline ends. The CDR3 contains 11 residues. Here the CDR3 reads CAISEVEEQFF. DNA of the CDR3: TGTGCCATCAGTGAGGTAGAAGAGCAGTTCTTC.

This clonotype has a count of ten or more. The CDR3 nucleotides read TGTGCCAGCAGGGAGCTAGCGGGAGGCCTTCAAGAGACCCAGTACTTC. It yields the protein CASRELAGGLQETQYF. The genes are TRBV6-1 and TRBJ2-5; 11 nucleotides align to TRBD2. Germline V gene lookup returns CDR1 MNHNS and CDR2 SASEGT. There are 16 residues in the CDR3. Losses at the gene ends were 6 bases for V and 2 bases for J; bases not matched to a gene: 8.

This clonotype was recorded many times. This rearrangement joins TRBV12-3 or TRBV12-4 to TRBJ2-2; 14 bases align to TRBD2. The trim removed 5 bases at V and 6 bases at J, leaving 14 bases unmatched. The CDR3 totals 19 residues. Here the CDR3 reads CASSRRGLAGEGGAGELFF. CDR3 DNA: TGTGCCAGCAGTCGCCGGGGACTAGCGGGAGAGGGGGGGGCCGGGGAGCTGTTTTTT.